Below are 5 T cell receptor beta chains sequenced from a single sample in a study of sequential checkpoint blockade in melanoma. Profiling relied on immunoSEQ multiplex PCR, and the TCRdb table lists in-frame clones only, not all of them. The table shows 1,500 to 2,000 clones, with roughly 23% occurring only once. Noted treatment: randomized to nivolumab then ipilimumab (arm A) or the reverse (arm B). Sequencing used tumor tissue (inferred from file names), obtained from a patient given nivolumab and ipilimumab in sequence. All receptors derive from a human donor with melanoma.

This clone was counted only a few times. The CDR3 sequence is CASTETGTRNTIYF. The CDR3 nucleotides are TGTGCCAGCACAGAGACAGGGACGAGAAACACCATATATTTT. This rearrangement joins TRBV12-5 to TRBJ1-3; the match to TRBD1 covers 7 bases. Germline values: CDR1 LGHNT, CDR2 FRNRAP. CDR3 length equals 14 residues.

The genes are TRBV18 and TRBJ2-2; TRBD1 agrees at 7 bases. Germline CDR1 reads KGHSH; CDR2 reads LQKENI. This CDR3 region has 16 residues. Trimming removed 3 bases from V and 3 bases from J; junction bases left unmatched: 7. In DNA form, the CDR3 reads TGTGCCAGCTCACCCCCGACAGGGATGGACACCGGGGAGCTGTTTTTT. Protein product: CASSPPTGMDTGELFF.

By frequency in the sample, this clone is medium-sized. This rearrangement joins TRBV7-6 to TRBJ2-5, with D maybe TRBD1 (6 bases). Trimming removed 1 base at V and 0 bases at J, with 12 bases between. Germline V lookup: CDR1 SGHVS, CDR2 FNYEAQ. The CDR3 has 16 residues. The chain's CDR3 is CASSLGQGLYQETQYF. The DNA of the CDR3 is TGTGCCAGCAGCTTAGGGCAGGGGCTGTACCAAGAGACCCAGTACTTC.

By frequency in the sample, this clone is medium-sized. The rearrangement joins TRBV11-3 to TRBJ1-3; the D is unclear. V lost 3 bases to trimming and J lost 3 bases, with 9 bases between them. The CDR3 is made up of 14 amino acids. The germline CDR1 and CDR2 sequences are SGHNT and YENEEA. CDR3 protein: CASSFWASGNTIYF. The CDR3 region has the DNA TGTGCCAGCAGCTTCTGGGCGAGTGGAAACACCATATATTTT.

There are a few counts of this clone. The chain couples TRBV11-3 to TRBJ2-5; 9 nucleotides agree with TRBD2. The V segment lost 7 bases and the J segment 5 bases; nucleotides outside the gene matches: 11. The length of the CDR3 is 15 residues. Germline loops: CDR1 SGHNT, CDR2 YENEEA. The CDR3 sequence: CASNPSGVVLETQYF. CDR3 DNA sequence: TGTGCCAGCAACCCTAGCGGGGTTGTCTTGGAGACCCAGTACTTC.